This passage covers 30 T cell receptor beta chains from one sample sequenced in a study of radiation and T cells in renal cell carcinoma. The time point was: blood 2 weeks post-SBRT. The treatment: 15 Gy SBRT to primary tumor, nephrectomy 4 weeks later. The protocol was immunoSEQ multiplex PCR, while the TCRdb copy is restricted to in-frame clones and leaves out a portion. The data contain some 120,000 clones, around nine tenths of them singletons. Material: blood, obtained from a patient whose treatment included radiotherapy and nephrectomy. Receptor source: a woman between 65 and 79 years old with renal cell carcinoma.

Here the CDR3 DNA reads TGTGCCAGCAGCCCGGGACAGGGTTTCGACGAGCAGTACTTC. Residues: CASSPGQGFDEQYF. The V and J genes are TRBV5-5 and TRBJ2-7, with 9 bases matching TRBD1. Germline V gene data show CDR1 as SGHKS and CDR2 as YYEKEE (reference sequence). The CDR3 is 14 residues long. Germline trimming cut 4 bases from V and 5 bases from J; bases unmatched to any gene: 7.

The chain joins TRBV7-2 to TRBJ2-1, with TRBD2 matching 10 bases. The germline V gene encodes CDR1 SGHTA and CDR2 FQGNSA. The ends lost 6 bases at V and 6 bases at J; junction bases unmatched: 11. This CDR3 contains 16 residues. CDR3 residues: CASRKALAGALNEQFF. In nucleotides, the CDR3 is TGTGCCAGCAGGAAGGCCCTAGCGGGGGCCCTCAATGAGCAGTTCTTC.

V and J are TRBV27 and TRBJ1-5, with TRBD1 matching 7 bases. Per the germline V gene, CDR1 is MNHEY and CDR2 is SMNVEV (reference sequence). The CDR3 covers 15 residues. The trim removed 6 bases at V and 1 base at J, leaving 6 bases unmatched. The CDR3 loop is CASRPGQTSNQPQHF. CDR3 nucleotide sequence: TGTGCCAGCAGACCGGGACAGACCAGCAATCAGCCCCAGCATTTT.

The DNA of the CDR3 is TGTGCCAGCAGCCCTAATTGGGGGTATAATTCACCCCTCCACTTT. Residues: CASSPNWGYNSPLHF. The chain couples TRBV14 to TRBJ1-6, with D perhaps TRBD1 (5 bases). The CDR3 totals 15 residues. Germline V gene lookup returns CDR1 SGHDN and CDR2 FVKESK. Trimming took off 4 bases at V and 4 bases at J, with 11 bases between the two ends.

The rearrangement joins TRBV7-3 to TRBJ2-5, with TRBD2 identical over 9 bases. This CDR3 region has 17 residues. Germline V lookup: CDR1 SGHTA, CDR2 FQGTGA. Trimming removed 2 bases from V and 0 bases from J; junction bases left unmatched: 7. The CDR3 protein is CASSLGTASGNQETQYF. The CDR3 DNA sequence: TGTGCCAGCAGCTTAGGTACGGCTAGCGGGAACCAAGAGACCCAGTACTTC.

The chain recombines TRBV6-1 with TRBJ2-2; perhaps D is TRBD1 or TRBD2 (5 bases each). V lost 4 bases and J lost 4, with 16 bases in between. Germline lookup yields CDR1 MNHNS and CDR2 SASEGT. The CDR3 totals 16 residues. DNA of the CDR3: TGTGCCAGCAGTGCCCCGGACGGGGCTGGCACCGGGGAGCTGTTTTTT. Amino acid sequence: CASSAPDGAGTGELFF.

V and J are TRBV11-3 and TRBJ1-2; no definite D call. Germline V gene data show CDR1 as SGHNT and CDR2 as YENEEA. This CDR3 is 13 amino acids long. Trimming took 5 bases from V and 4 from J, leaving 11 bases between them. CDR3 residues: CASSRTVAYGYTF. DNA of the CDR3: TGTGCCAGCAGCCGGACCGTCGCCTATGGCTACACCTTC.

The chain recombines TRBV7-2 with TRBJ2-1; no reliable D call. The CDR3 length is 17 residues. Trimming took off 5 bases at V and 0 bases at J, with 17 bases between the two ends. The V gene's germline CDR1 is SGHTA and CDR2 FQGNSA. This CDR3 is CASSPRGRTSSYNEQFF. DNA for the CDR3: TGTGCCAGCAGCCCTCGAGGACGTACGAGCTCCTACAATGAGCAGTTCTTC.

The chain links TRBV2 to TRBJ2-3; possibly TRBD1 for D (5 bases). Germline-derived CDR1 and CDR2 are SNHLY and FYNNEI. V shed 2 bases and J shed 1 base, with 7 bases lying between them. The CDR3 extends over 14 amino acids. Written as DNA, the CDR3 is TGTGCCAGCAGTGAATCAGGGCGCACAGATACGCAGTATTTT. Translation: CASSESGRTDTQYF. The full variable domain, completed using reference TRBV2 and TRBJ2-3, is EPEVTQTPSHQVTQMGQEVILRCVPISNHLYFYWYRQILGQKVEFLVSFYNNEISEKSEIFDDQFSVERPDGSNFTLKIRSTKLEDSAMYFCASSESGRTDTQYFGPGTRLTVL.

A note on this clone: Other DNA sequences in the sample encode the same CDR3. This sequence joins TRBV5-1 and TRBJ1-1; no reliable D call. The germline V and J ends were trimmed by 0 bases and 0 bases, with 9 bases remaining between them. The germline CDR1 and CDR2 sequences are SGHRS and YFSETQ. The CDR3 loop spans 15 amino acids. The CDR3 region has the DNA TGCGCCAGCAGCTTGGCCGGTGGGATGAACACTGAAGCTTTCTTT. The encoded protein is CASSLAGGMNTEAFF.

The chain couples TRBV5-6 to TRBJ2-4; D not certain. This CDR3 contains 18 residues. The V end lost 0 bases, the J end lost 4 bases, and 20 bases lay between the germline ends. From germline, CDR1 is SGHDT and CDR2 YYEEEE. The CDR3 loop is CASSLAATWGVAKNIQYF. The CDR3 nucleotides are TGTGCCAGCAGCTTGGCCGCGACTTGGGGTGTTGCTAAAAACATTCAGTACTTC.

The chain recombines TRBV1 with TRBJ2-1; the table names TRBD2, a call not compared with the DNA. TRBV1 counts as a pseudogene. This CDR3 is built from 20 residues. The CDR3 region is CTSSLSLGLAGTSSYNEQFF. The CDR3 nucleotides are TGCACCAGCAGCCTCAGCCTGGGACTAGCGGGGACCAGCTCCTACAATGAGCAGTTCTTC.

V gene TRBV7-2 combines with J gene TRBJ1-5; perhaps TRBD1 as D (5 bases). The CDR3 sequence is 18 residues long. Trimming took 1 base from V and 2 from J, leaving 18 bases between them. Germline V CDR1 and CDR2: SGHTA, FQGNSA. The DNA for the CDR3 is TGTGCCAGCAGCTTAGATAGAGACAGATCGAGGGGCAATCAGCCCCAGCATTTT. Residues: CASSLDRDRSRGNQPQHF.

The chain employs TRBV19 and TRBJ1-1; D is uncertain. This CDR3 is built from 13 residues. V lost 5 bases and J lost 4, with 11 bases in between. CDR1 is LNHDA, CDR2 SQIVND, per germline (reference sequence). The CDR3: CASSADLSTEAFF. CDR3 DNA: TGTGCCAGTAGTGCTGATCTGAGCACTGAAGCTTTCTTT.

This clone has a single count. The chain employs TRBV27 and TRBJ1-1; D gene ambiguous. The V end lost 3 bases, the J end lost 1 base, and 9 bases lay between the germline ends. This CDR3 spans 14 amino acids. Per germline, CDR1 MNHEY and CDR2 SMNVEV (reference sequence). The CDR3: CASSFRSANTEAFF. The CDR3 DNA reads TGTGCCAGCAGTTTTAGGTCAGCGAACACTGAAGCTTTCTTT.

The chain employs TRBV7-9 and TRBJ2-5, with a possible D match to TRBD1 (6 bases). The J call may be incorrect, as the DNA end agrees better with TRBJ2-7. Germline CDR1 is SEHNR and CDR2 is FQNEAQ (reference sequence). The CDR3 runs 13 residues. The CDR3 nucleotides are TGTGCCAGCAGCCAGGGGACATCCTACGAGCAGTACTTC. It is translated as CASSQGTSYEQYF.

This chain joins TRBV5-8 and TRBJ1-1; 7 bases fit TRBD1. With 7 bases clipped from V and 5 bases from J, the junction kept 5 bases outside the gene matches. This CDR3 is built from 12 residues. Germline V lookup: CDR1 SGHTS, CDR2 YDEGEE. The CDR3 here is CASRQGWTEAFF. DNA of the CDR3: TGTGCCAGCCGACAGGGCTGGACTGAAGCTTTCTTT.

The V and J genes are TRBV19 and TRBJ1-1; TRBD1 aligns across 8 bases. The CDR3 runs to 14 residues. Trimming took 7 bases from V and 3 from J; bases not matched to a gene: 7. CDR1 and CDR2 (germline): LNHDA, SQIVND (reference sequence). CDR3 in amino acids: CASNIQGAHTEAFF. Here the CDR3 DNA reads TGTGCCAGTAACATTCAGGGGGCGCACACTGAAGCTTTCTTT.

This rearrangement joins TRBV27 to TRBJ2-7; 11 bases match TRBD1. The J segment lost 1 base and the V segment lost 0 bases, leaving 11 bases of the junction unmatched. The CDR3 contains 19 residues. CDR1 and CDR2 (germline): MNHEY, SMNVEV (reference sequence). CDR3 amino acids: CASSLSRLSRDRGSYEQYF. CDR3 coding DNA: TGTGCCAGCAGTTTATCGAGGTTGTCCCGGGACAGGGGGTCCTACGAGCAGTACTTC.

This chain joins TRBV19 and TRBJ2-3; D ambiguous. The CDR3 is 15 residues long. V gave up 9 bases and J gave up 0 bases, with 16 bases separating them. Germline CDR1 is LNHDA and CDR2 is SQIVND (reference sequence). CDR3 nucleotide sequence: TGTGCCAGCAAAGAAGTCTACTTTAGCACAGATACGCAGTATTTT. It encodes CASKEVYFSTDTQYF.

Here the CDR3 DNA reads TGTGCCAGCAGTTTATCAGGAGCGCCCCCAGATACGCAGTATTTT. Residues: CASSLSGAPPDTQYF. The chain joins TRBV27 to TRBJ2-3; D is unclear. Germline V gene data show CDR1 as MNHEY and CDR2 as SMNVEV (reference sequence). V was trimmed by 0 bases and J by 4 bases, leaving 11 bases between them. The CDR3 is made up of 15 amino acids.

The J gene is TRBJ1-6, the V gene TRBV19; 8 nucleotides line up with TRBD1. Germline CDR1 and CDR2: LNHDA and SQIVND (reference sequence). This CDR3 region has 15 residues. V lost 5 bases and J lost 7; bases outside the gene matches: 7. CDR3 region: CASSQEDRDNSPLHF. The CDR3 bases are TGTGCCAGTAGTCAGGAGGACAGGGACAATTCACCCCTCCACTTT. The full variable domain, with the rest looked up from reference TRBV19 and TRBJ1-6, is DGGITQSPKYLFRKEGQNVTLSCEQNLNHDAMYWYRQDPGQGLRLIYYSQIVNDFQKGDIAEGYSVSREKKESFPLTVTSAQKNPTAFYLCASSQEDRDNSPLHFGNGTRLTVT.

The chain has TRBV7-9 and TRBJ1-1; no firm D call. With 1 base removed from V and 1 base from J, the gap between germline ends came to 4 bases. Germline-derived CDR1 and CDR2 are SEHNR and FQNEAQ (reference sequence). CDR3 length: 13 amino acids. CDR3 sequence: CASSLGQNTEAFF. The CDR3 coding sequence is TGTGCCAGCAGCTTAGGCCAGAACACTGAAGCTTTCTTT.

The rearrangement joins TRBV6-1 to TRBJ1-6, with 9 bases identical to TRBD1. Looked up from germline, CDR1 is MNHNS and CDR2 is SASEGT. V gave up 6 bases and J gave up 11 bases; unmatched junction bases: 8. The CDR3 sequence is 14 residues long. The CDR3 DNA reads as TGTGCCAGCAGACCCGGGACAGGGTTGCCACCCCTCCACTTT. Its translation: CASRPGTGLPPLHF.

CDR3 sequence: CASSLRQGGQPQHF. The CDR3 DNA reads TGTGCCAGCAGCTTGAGACAGGGCGGTCAGCCCCAGCATTTT. This sequence joins TRBV7-8 and TRBJ1-5; 7 bases align to TRBD1. V lost 3 bases, J lost 6 bases, and 5 bases stayed unmatched. The germline gives CDR1 SGHVS, CDR2 FQNEAQ. This CDR3 region has 14 residues. Combining the CDR3 with reference TRBV7-8 and TRBJ1-5 gives the whole variable domain GAGVSQSPRYKVAKRGQDVALRCDPISGHVSLFWYQQALGQGPEFLTYFQNEAQLDKSGLPSDRFFAERPEGSVSTLKIQRTQQEDSAVYLCASSLRQGGQPQHFGDGTRLSIL.

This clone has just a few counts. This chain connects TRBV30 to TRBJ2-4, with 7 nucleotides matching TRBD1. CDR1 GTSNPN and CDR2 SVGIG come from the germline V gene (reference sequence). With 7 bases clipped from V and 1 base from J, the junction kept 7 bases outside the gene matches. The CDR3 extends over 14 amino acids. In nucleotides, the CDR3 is TGTGCCTCCCGACCGGGACAGGCCAAAAACATTCAGTACTTC. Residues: CASRPGQAKNIQYF.

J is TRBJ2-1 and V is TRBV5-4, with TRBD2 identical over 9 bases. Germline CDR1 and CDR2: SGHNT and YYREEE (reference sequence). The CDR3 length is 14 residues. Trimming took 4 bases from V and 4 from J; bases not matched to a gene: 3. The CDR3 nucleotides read TGTGCCAGCAGCCGGACTAGCGAGTACAATGAGCAGTTCTTC. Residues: CASSRTSEYNEQFF.

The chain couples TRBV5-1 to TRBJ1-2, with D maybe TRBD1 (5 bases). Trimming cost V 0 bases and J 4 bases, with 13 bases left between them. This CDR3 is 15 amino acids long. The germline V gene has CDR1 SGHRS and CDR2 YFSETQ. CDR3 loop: CASSLAWGETYGYTF. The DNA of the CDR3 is TGCGCCAGCAGCTTGGCTTGGGGGGAGACCTATGGCTACACCTTC.

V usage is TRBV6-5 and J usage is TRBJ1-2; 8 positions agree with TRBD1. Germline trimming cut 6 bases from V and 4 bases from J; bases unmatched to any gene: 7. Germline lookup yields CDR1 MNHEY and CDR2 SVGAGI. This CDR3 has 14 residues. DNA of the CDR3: TGTGCCAGCAGGCCAACAGGGGGTAGCTATGGCTACACCTTC. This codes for CASRPTGGSYGYTF.

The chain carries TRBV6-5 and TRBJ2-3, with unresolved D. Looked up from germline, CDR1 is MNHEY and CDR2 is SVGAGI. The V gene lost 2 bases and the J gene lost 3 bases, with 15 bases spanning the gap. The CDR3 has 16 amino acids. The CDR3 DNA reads TGTGCCAGCAGTTACGCCCCCTCCCCGCTTACAGATACGCAGTATTTT. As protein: CASSYAPSPLTDTQYF.